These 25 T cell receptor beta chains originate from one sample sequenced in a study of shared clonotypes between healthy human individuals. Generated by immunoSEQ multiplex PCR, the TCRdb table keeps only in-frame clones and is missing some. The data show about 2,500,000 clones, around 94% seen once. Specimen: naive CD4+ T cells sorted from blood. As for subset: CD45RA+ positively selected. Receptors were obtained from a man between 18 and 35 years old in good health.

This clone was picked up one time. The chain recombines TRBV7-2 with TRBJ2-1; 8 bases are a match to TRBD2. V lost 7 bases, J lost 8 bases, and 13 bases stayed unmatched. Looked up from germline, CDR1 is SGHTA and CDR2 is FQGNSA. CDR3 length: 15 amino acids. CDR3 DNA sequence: TGTGCCAGCACCAGAAGCGGGAGCTCTTTCGATGAGCAGTTCTTC. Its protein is CASTRSGSSFDEQFF.

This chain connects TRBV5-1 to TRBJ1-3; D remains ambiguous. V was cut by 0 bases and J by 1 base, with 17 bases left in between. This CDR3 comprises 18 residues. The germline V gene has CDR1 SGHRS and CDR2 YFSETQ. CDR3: CASSLGKASELSGNTIYF. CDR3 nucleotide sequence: TGCGCCAGCAGCTTGGGGAAGGCTTCAGAACTATCTGGAAACACCATATATTTT.

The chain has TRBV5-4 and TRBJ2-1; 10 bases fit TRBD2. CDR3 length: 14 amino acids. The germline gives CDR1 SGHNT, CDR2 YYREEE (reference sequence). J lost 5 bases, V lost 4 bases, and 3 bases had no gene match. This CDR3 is CASSGTSVHNEQFF. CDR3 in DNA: TGTGCCAGCAGCGGGACTAGCGTGCACAATGAGCAGTTCTTC. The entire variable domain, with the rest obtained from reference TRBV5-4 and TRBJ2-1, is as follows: ETGVTQSPTHLIKTRGQQVTLRCSSQSGHNTVSWYQQALGQGPQFIFQYYREEENGRGNFPPRFSGLQFPNYSSELNVNALELDDSALYLCASSGTSVHNEQFFGPGTRLTVL.

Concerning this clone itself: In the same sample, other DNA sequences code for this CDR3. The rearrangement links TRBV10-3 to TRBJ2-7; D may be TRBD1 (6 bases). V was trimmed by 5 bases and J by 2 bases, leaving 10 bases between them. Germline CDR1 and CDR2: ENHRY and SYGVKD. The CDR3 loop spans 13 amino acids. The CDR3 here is CAISPGQPYEQYF. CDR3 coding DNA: TGTGCCATCAGTCCGGGACAACCCTACGAGCAGTACTTC.

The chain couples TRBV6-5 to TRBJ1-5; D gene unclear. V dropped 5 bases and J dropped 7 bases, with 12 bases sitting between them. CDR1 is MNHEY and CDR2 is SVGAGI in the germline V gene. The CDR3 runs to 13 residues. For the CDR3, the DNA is TGTGCCAGCAGTCGAGGGTCACACCAGCCCCAGCATTTT. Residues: CASSRGSHQPQHF.

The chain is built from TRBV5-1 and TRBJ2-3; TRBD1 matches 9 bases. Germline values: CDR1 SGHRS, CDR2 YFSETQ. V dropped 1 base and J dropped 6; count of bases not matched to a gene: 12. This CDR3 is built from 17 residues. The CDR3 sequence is CASSLSKLGTGSDTQYF. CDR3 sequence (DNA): TGCGCCAGCAGCTTGTCGAAACTGGGGACAGGGAGCGATACGCAGTATTTT. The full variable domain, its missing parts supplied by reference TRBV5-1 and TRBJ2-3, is KAGVTQTPRYLIKTRGQQVTLSCSPISGHRSVSWYQQTPGQGLQFLFEYFSETQRNKGNFPGRFSGRQFSNSRSEMNVSTLELGDSALYLCASSLSKLGTGSDTQYFGPGTRLTVL.

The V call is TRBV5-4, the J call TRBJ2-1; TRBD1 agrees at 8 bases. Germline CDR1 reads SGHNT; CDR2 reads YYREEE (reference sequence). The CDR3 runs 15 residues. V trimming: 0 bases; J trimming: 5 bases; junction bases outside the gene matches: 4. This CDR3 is CASSLEDRAHNEQFF. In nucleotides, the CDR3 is TGTGCCAGCAGCTTGGAGGACAGGGCTCACAATGAGCAGTTCTTC.

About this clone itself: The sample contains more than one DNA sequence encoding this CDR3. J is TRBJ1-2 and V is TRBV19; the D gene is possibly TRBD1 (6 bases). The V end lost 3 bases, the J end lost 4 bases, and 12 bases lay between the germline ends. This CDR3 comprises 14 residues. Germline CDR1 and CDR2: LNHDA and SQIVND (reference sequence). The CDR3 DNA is TGTGCCAGTAGTATGGGGCAGGGGCCCTATGGCTACACCTTC. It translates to CASSMGQGPYGYTF.

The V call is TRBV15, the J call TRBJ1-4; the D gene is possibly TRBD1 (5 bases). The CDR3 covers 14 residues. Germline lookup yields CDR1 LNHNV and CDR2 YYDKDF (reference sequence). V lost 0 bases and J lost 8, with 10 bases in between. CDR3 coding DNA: TGTGCCACCAGCAGAGACAGGGTGGACGAAAAACTGTTTTTT. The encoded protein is CATSRDRVDEKLFF. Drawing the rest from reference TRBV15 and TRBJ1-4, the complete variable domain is DAMVIQNPRYQVTQFGKPVTLSCSQTLNHNVMYWYQQKSSQAPKLLFHYYDKDFNNEADTPDNFQSRRPNTSFCFLDIRSPGLGDTAMYLCATSRDRVDEKLFFGSGTQLSVL.

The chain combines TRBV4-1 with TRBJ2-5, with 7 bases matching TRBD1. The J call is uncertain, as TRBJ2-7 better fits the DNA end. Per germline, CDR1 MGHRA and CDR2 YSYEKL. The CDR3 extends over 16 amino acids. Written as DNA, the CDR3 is TGCGCCAGCAGCCGCACCCCAGGGACAGACTCCTACGAGCAGTACTTC. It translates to CASSRTPGTDSYEQYF.

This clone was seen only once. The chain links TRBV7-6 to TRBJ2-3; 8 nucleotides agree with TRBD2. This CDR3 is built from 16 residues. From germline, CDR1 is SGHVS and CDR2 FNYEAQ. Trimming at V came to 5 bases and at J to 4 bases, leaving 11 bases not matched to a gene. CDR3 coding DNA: TGTGCCAGCAGCCTAAGCGGGAGTGGGATTCCAGATACGCAGTATTTT. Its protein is CASSLSGSGIPDTQYF. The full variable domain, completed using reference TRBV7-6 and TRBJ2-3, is GAGVSQSPRYKVTKRGQDVALRCDPISGHVSLYWYRQALGQGPEFLTYFNYEAQQDKSGLPNDRFSAERPEGSISTLTIQRTEQRDSAMYRCASSLSGSGIPDTQYFGPGTRLTVL.

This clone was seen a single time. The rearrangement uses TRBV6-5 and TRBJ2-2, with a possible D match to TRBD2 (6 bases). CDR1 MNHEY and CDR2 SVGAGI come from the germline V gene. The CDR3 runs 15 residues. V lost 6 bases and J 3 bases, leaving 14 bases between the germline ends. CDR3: CASSPLPGDTGELFF. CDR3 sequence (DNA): TGTGCCAGCAGCCCGCTGCCGGGGGACACCGGGGAGCTGTTTTTT.

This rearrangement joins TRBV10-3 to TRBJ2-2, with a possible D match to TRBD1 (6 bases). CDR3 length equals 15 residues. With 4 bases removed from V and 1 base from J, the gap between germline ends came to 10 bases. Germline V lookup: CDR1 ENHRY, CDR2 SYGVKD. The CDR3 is CAISVSDRNTGELFF. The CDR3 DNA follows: TGTGCCATCAGTGTGTCGGACAGGAACACCGGGGAGCTGTTTTTT.

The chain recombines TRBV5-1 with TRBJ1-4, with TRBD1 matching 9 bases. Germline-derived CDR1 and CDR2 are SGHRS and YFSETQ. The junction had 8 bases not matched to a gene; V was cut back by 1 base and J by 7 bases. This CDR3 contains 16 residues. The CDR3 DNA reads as TGCGCCAGCAGCTTGTCCGGACAGGGGACGAGTGAAAAACTGTTTTTT. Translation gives CASSLSGQGTSEKLFF. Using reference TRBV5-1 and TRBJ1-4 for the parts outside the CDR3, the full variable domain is KAGVTQTPRYLIKTRGQQVTLSCSPISGHRSVSWYQQTPGQGLQFLFEYFSETQRNKGNFPGRFSGRQFSNSRSEMNVSTLELGDSALYLCASSLSGQGTSEKLFFGSGTQLSVL.

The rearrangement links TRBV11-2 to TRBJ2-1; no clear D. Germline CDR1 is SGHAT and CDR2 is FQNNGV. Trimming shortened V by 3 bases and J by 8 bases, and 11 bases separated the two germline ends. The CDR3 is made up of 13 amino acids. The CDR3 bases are TGTGCCAGCAGCTTCCCCCTCTTAGATGAGCAGTTCTTC. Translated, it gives CASSFPLLDEQFF. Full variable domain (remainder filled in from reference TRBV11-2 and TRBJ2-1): EAGVAQSPRYKIIEKRQSVAFWCNPISGHATLYWYQQILGQGPKLLIQFQNNGVVDDSQLPKDRFSAERLKGVDSTLKIQPAKLEDSAVYLCASSFPLLDEQFFGPGTRLTVL.

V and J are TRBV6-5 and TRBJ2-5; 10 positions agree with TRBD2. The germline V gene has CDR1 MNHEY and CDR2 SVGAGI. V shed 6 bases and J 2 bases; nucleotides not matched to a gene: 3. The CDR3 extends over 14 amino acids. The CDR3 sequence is CASSGTSVQETQYF. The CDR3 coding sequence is TGTGCCAGCAGCGGGACTAGCGTTCAAGAGACCCAGTACTTC.

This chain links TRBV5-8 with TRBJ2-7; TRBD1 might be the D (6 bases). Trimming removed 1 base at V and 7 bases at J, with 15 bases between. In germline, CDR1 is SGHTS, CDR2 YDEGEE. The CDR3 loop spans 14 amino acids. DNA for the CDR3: TGTGCCAGCAGCTTGAGGGACACCAGAAGTGAGCAGTACTTC. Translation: CASSLRDTRSEQYF.

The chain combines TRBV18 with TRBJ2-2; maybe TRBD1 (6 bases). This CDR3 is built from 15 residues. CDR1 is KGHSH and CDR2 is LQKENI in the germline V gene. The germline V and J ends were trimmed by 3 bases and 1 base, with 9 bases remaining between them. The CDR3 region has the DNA TGTGCCAGCTCACCGGGGGCCGAGAACACCGGGGAGCTGTTTTTT. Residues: CASSPGAENTGELFF.

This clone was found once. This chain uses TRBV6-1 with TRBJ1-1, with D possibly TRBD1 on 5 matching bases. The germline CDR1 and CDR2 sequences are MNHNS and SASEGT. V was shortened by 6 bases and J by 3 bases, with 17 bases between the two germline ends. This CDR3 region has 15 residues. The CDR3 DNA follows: TGTGCCAGCAGCCCCCTGGGGGTGGGTGACACTGAAGCTTTCTTT. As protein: CASSPLGVGDTEAFF.

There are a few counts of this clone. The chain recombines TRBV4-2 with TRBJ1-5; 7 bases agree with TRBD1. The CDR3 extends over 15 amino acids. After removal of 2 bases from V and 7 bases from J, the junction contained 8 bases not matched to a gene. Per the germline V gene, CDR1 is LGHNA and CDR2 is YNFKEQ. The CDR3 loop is CASSQLGGAKQPQHF. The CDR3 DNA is TGTGCCAGCAGCCAACTAGGGGGCGCTAAACAGCCCCAGCATTTT.

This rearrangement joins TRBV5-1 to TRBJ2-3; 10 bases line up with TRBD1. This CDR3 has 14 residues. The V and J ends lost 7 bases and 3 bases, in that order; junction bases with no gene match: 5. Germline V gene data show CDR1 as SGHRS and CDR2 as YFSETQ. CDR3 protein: CASGRDRGTDTQYF. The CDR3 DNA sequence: TGCGCCAGCGGCCGGGACAGGGGTACAGATACGCAGTATTTT.

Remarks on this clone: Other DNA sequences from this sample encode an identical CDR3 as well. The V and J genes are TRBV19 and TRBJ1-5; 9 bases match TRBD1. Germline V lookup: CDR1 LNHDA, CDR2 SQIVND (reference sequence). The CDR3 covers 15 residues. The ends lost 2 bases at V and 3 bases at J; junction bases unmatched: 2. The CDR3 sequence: CASSIRTGVNQPQHF. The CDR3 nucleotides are TGTGCCAGTAGTATAAGGACAGGGGTCAATCAGCCCCAGCATTTT.

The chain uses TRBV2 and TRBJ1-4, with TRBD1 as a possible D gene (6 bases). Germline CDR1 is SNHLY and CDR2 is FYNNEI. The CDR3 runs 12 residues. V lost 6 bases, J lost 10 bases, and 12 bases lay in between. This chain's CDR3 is CASSGDIGKLFF. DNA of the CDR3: TGTGCCAGCAGCGGGGACATCGGAAAACTGTTTTTT.

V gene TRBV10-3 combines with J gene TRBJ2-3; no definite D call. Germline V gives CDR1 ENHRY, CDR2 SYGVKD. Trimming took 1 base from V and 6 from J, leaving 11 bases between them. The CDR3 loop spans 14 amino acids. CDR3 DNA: TGTGCCATCAGTGAGTTGAAGGACGGGGATACGCAGTATTTT. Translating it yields CAISELKDGDTQYF.

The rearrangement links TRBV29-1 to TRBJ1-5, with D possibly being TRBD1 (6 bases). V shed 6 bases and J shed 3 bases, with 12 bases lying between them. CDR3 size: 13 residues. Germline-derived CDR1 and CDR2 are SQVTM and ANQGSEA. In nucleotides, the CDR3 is TGCAGCGTGGGGGCAGGACCCAATCAGCCCCAGCATTTT. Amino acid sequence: CSVGAGPNQPQHF. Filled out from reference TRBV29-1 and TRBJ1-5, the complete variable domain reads SAVISQKPSRDICQRGTSLTIQCQVDSQVTMMFWYRQQPGQSLTLIATANQGSEATYESGFVIDKFPISRPNLTFSTLTVSNMSPEDSSIYLCSVGAGPNQPQHFGDGTRLSIL.